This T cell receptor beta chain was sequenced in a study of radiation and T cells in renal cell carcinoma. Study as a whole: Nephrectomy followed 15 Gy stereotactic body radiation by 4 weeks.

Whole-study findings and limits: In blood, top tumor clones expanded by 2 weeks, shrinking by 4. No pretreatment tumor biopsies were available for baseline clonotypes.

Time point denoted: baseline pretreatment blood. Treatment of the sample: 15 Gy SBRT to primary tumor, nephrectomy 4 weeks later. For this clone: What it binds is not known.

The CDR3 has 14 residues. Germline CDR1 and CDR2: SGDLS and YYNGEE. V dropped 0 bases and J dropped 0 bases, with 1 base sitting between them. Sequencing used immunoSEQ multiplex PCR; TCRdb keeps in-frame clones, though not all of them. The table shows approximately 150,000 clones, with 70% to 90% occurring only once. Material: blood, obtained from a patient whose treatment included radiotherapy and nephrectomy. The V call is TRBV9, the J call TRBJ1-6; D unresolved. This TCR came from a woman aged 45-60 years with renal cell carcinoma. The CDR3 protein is CASSVGSYNSPLHF. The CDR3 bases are TGTGCCAGCAGCGTAGGCTCCTATAATTCACCCCTCCACTTT.